This T cell receptor beta chain was documented in a study of T cell repertoires in ileal Crohn's disease. Whole-study context: The MI sample came from the proximal margin of the surgical specimen. Around 0.45 micrograms of biopsy DNA per sample underwent TCRB immunosequencing.

Time point given: proximal margin of the surgical specimen (macroscopically non-inflamed). This clone has more than one count but fewer than ten. Its cognate antigen is unknown. Method: immunoSEQ multiplex PCR; TCRdb's copy keeps in-frame clones and lacks some. The table includes approximately 3,000 clones, around 79% detected once. This CDR3 comprises 14 residues. V was clipped by 8 bases and J by 5 bases; unmatched bases: 7. Germline CDR1 reads LNHDA; CDR2 reads SQIVND (reference sequence). The study, taken as a whole, reports: Mucosal expansions were suggested to be mainly CD8 T cells.

The material sequenced was ileal tissue. V gene TRBV19 combines with J gene TRBJ2-3; TRBD2 matches 10 bases. The clonotype was recovered from an adult with Crohn's disease. The CDR3 is CASAERGGRDTQYF. CDR3 DNA: TGTGCCAGTGCCGAGCGGGGGGGCAGAGATACGCAGTATTTT.